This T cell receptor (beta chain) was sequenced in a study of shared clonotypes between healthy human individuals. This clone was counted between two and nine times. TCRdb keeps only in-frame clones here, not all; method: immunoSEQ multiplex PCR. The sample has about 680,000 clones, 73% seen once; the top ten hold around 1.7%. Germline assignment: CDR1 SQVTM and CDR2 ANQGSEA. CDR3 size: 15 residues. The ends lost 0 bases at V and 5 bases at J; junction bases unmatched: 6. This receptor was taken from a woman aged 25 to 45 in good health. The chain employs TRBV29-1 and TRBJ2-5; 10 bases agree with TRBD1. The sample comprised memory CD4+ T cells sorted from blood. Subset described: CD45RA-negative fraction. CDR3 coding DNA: TGCAGCGTTGAAGATCAAGACAGGGGGCTCGAGACCCAGTACTTC. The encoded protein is CSVEDQDRGLETQYF.